One and the same sample provided the 2 T cell receptor beta chains below, sequenced in a study of shared T cell receptors in the human thymus. Only in-frame clones appear in the TCRdb table, and some are missing; sequencing was by immunoSEQ multiplex PCR. The data show 540,000 or so clones, around three quarters seen once. These data also featured in a second study, about human thymus T cells.

The sequenced sample consisted of thymocytes. The receptors originated from a boy under two years old with a congenital heart defect.

This sequence joins TRBV10-2 and TRBJ2-5; 10 bases are shared with TRBD2. The V and J ends lost 6 bases and 3 bases, in that order; junction bases with no gene match: 13. The germline V gene encodes CDR1 WSHSY and CDR2 SAAADI. The CDR3 consists of 17 residues. The CDR3 loop reads CASSPMGVAGGEETQYF. The CDR3 DNA follows: TGCGCCAGCAGCCCGATGGGGGTAGCGGGAGGAGAAGAGACCCAGTACTTC.

The chain joins TRBV10-3 to TRBJ2-1; 7 bases agree with TRBD1. V gave up 7 bases and J gave up 5 bases; unmatched junction bases: 11. The CDR3 covers 15 residues. CDR1 ENHRY and CDR2 SYGVKD come from the germline V gene. Here the CDR3 DNA reads TGTGCCATCACCAAAGACAGGGCCCCCAACAATGAGCAGTTCTTC. This translates into CAITKDRAPNNEQFF.